Below, 26 T cell receptor beta chains from the same sample are listed, as sequenced in a study of cytomegalovirus exposure and HLA in healthy donors. Both 60 Vbeta primers and 13 Jbeta primers went into the PCR. TCRdb's table, derived via immunoSEQ multiplex PCR, lists solely in-frame clones and lacks some. The sample is made up of around 130,000 clones, and the top ten hold about 1.6% of it. Sequencing was performed on PBMCs. The origin of the receptors is a middle-aged woman in good health and CMV-seronegative.

The chain combines TRBV18 with TRBJ1-1; a possible D gene is TRBD1 (6 bases). The CDR3 has 16 residues. The germline V gene encodes CDR1 KGHSH and CDR2 LQKENI. The V end lost 4 bases, the J end lost 0 bases, and 15 bases lay between the germline ends. The CDR3 DNA is TGTGCCAGCTCACTAAACGGACAGTCGATGAACACTGAAGCTTTCTTT. This sequence encodes CASSLNGQSMNTEAFF.

The V call is TRBV18, the J call TRBJ1-1, with a weak D call TRBD1 (5 bases). The CDR3 is 18 residues long. Trimming took 2 bases from V and 0 from J, leaving 19 bases between them. Germline values: CDR1 KGHSH, CDR2 LQKENI. The CDR3 loop reads CASSPGWRGEALNTEAFF. DNA of the CDR3: TGTGCCAGCTCACCAGGGTGGAGGGGAGAGGCCTTGAACACTGAAGCTTTCTTT.

The chain is built from TRBV29-1 and TRBJ2-5, with 9 bases fitting TRBD1. The closer fit of TRBJ2-7 to the DNA end suggests the J call may be wrong. Germline lookup yields CDR1 SQVTM and CDR2 ANQGSEA. CDR3 size: 13 residues. CDR3 sequence (DNA): TGCAGCGCACAGACAGGGGGCTCCTACGAGCAGTACTTC. Translation: CSAQTGGSYEQYF.

The genes are TRBV27 and TRBJ1-2; 9 bases match TRBD1. After removal of 5 bases from V and 0 bases from J, the junction contained 10 bases not matched to a gene. Germline V gene lookup returns CDR1 MNHEY and CDR2 SMNVEV (reference sequence). The CDR3 loop spans 17 amino acids. CDR3 bases: TGTGCCAGCAGTCCCCGAGGGACAGGGTCTACTAACTATGGCTACACCTTC. This encodes CASSPRGTGSTNYGYTF.

The J gene is TRBJ1-2, the V gene TRBV6-1; 8 positions agree with TRBD1. This CDR3 has 14 residues. The germline gives CDR1 MNHNS, CDR2 SASEGT. V was clipped by 2 bases and J by 5 bases; unmatched bases: 4. CDR3 protein: CASSESTGGYGYTF. The CDR3 DNA follows: TGTGCCAGCAGTGAAAGTACAGGGGGGTATGGCTACACCTTC.

The J gene is TRBJ1-1, the V gene TRBV29-1, with D possibly being TRBD1 (6 bases). Looked up from germline, CDR1 is SQVTM and CDR2 is ANQGSEA. Deletions cut 5 bases from V and 6 bases from J, with 13 bases between. This CDR3 has 12 residues. The CDR3 spells CSVRGFDPEAFF. The CDR3 region has the DNA TGCAGCGTTAGGGGGTTCGATCCTGAAGCTTTCTTT.

The chain links TRBV2 to TRBJ2-3; 7 bases are a match to TRBD2. CDR1 and CDR2 from the germline V gene are SNHLY and FYNNEI. V dropped 7 bases and J dropped 6; count of bases not matched to a gene: 7. This CDR3 region has 13 residues. The chain's CDR3 is CASNGGGGDTQYF. Here the CDR3 DNA reads TGTGCCAGCAATGGCGGGGGTGGGGATACGCAGTATTTT.

The CDR3 loop is CASSPRATTNTEAFF. The CDR3 nucleotides are TGTGCCAGCAGTCCCAGGGCTACGACAAACACTGAAGCTTTCTTT. This chain connects TRBV2 to TRBJ1-1; D is perhaps TRBD1 (5 bases). This CDR3 region has 15 residues. Trimming took 5 bases from V and 2 from J, leaving 15 bases between them. The germline CDR1 and CDR2 sequences are SNHLY and FYNNEI.

As regards this clone: The junction and the germline gene differ at one end; a read error may be behind it. This chain connects TRBV7-7 to TRBJ2-1; possible D gene TRBD2, 5 bases. CDR1 SSHAT and CDR2 FNYEAQ come from the germline V gene (reference sequence). This CDR3 is 13 amino acids long. The CDR3 loop reads CASSLDEGNEQFF. The CDR3 nucleotides read TGTGCTAGCAGCCTCGACGAGGGCAATGAGCAGTTCTTC.

The CDR3 reads CASSTSRVHEQFF. Here the CDR3 DNA reads TGTGCCAGCAGTACCAGCAGGGTACATGAGCAGTTCTTC. The chain carries TRBV11-3 and TRBJ2-1, with D perhaps TRBD1 (5 bases). The CDR3 sequence is 13 residues long. The V end was cut by 6 bases, the J end by 8 bases, with 14 bases between. The germline CDR1 and CDR2 sequences are SGHNT and YENEEA.

The CDR3 here is CASSLRPPGQVIGNTIYF. CDR3 in DNA: TGTGCCAGCAGCTTAAGGCCCCCGGGACAGGTTATCGGAAACACCATATATTTT. The rearrangement joins TRBV5-5 to TRBJ1-3; 8 positions agree with TRBD1. Germline-derived CDR1 and CDR2 are SGHKS and YYEKEE (reference sequence). CDR3 length: 18 residues. The junction had 14 bases not matched to a gene; V was cut back by 2 bases and J by 4 bases.

The V and J genes are TRBV7-9 and TRBJ1-1, with 7 nucleotides matching TRBD1. V was pared by 6 bases and J by 6 bases, with 4 bases of the junction left unmatched. Germline V CDR1 and CDR2: SEHNR, FQNEAQ (reference sequence). This CDR3 is 12 amino acids long. CDR3 in amino acids: CASRLQGPEAFF. The DNA for the CDR3 is TGTGCCAGCAGATTACAGGGGCCTGAAGCTTTCTTT.

V gene TRBV9 combines with J gene TRBJ2-1; TRBD1 is a possible D gene (6 bases). V lost 6 bases and J lost 3, with 16 bases in between. CDR1 is SGDLS and CDR2 is YYNGEE in the germline V gene. The CDR3 spans 15 residues. The DNA of the CDR3 is TGTGCCAGCACCCTCACAGGACAGAGCTACAATGAGCAGTTCTTC. Translation: CASTLTGQSYNEQFF.

The V gene is TRBV7-2, the J gene TRBJ2-7; D perhaps matches TRBD2 (5 bases). Per germline, CDR1 SGHTA and CDR2 FQGNSA. V shed 0 bases and J shed 5 bases, with 14 bases lying between them. The CDR3 is 15 amino acids. CDR3 nucleotide sequence: TGTGCCAGCAGCTTAGCGCGGACTGCCTATAACGAGCAGTACGTC. Protein sequence: CASSLARTAYNEQYV.

This chain uses TRBV10-3 with TRBJ1-5; D is unresolved. The germline CDR1 and CDR2 sequences are ENHRY and SYGVKD. V lost 8 bases and J lost 0, with 8 bases in between. The length of the CDR3 is 13 residues. The CDR3 nucleotides are TGTGCCATCGGAGGAGTTAGCAATCAGCCCCAGCATTTT. Translating gives CAIGGVSNQPQHF.

The rearrangement uses TRBV4-3 and TRBJ2-3; possible D gene TRBD2, 6 bases. Germline V lookup: CDR1 LGHNA, CDR2 YSLEER. CDR3 length: 14 residues. V was trimmed by 1 base and J by 5 bases, leaving 10 bases between them. CDR3 region: CASSQGGAGDTQYF. DNA of the CDR3: TGCGCCAGCAGCCAAGGCGGGGCAGGAGATACGCAGTATTTT.

This chain links TRBV9 with TRBJ2-7, with 7 bases matching TRBD2. CDR3 length: 15 residues. The V and J ends lost 2 bases and 2 bases, in that order; junction bases with no gene match: 7. Germline V lookup: CDR1 SGDLS, CDR2 YYNGEE. The CDR3 DNA reads TGTGCCAGCAGCGTGGGGGGGGGACCTACCTACGAGCAGTACTTC. It translates to CASSVGGGPTYEQYF.

The chain carries TRBV7-6 and TRBJ2-2, with 8 positions matching TRBD2. With 4 bases clipped from V and 1 base from J, the junction kept 11 bases outside the gene matches. Germline loops: CDR1 SGHVS, CDR2 FNYEAQ. This CDR3 contains 18 residues. CDR3: CASSSRPAGDLNTGELFF. The CDR3, as DNA: TGTGCCAGCAGCTCCAGGCCAGCGGGGGACCTGAACACCGGGGAGCTGTTTTTT. Combining the CDR3 with reference TRBV7-6 and TRBJ2-2 gives the whole variable domain GAGVSQSPRYKVTKRGQDVALRCDPISGHVSLYWYRQALGQGPEFLTYFNYEAQQDKSGLPNDRFSAERPEGSISTLTIQRTEQRDSAMYRCASSSRPAGDLNTGELFFGEGSRLTVL.

The genes are TRBV4-2 and TRBJ2-2; D is perhaps TRBD1 (6 bases). Germline CDR1 reads LGHNA; CDR2 reads YNFKEQ. V shed 4 bases and J shed 4 bases, with 13 bases lying between them. CDR3 size: 15 residues. The CDR3 DNA follows: TGTGCCAGCAGCCGTCGACAGGCCATCACCGGGGAGCTGTTTTTT. Translating it yields CASSRRQAITGELFF.

This sequence joins TRBV5-1 and TRBJ1-1; D not resolved. Germline loops: CDR1 SGHRS, CDR2 YFSETQ. The CDR3 contains 14 residues. Trimming removed 2 bases at V and 4 bases at J, with 12 bases between. CDR3 coding DNA: TGCGCCAGCAGCTTTACGGGGTGGAGCACTGAAGCTTTCTTT. Translating gives CASSFTGWSTEAFF.

The chain recombines TRBV28 with TRBJ1-6; D might be TRBD1 (5 bases). The length of the CDR3 is 13 residues. The V end lost 10 bases, the J end lost 10 bases, and 17 bases lay between the germline ends. Germline V gene lookup returns CDR1 MDHEN and CDR2 SYDVKM. CDR3 region: CATNGGFRSPLHF. The DNA of the CDR3 is TGTGCCACCAACGGGGGGTTTCGGTCACCCCTCCACTTT. The full variable domain, its missing parts supplied by reference TRBV28 and TRBJ1-6, is DVKVTQSSRYLVKRTGEKVFLECVQDMDHENMFWYRQDPGLGLRLIYFSYDVKMKEKGDIPEGYSVSREKKERFSLILESASTNQTSMYLCATNGGFRSPLHFGNGTRLTVT.

The genes are TRBV6-4 and TRBJ1-5, with TRBD1 as a possible D gene (5 bases). Germline CDR1 reads MRHNA; CDR2 reads SNTAGT. V lost 4 bases and J lost 3, with 16 bases in between. This CDR3 region has 16 residues. The CDR3: CASSVEPGGPNQPQHF. CDR3 in DNA: TGTGCCAGCAGTGTCGAGCCCGGGGGACCCAATCAGCCCCAGCATTTT.

V is TRBV7-9 and J is TRBJ2-4, with D hard to call. The CDR3 spans 12 residues. The V and J ends lost 5 bases and 5 bases respectively, with 7 bases between them. CDR1 and CDR2 (germline): SEHNR, FQNEAQ (reference sequence). CDR3 region: CASSPSENIQYF. The CDR3 coding sequence is TGTGCCAGCAGCCCCTCCGAAAACATTCAGTACTTC.

V and J are TRBV27 and TRBJ2-7; 9 nucleotides line up with TRBD1. Germline V gene sequence: CDR1 MNHEY, CDR2 SMNVEV (reference sequence). The CDR3 sequence is 16 residues long. The V gene end was trimmed by 2 bases and the J gene end by 4 bases; junction bases not matched to a gene: 9. In DNA form, the CDR3 reads TGTGCCAGCAGTTTACTTCGGACAGGGGAGAAGTACGAGCAGTACTTC. Translating it yields CASSLLRTGEKYEQYF.

The gene calls are TRBV7-3 and TRBJ2-1; D remains ambiguous. The CDR3 covers 13 residues. From germline, CDR1 is SGHTA and CDR2 FQGTGA. Trimming shortened V by 5 bases and J by 0 bases, and 5 bases separated the two germline ends. CDR3 in DNA: TGTGCCAGCAGCCCAGACTCCTACAATGAGCAGTTCTTC. Its protein product is CASSPDSYNEQFF.

This rearrangement joins TRBV5-1 to TRBJ2-3, with TRBD1 identical over 7 bases. The germline V gene has CDR1 SGHRS and CDR2 YFSETQ. V gave up 1 base and J gave up 6 bases; unmatched junction bases: 8. The length of the CDR3 is 15 residues. The CDR3 loop is CASSLFQGEWDTQYF. CDR3 nucleotides: TGCGCCAGCAGCTTGTTCCAGGGGGAGTGGGATACGCAGTATTTT.